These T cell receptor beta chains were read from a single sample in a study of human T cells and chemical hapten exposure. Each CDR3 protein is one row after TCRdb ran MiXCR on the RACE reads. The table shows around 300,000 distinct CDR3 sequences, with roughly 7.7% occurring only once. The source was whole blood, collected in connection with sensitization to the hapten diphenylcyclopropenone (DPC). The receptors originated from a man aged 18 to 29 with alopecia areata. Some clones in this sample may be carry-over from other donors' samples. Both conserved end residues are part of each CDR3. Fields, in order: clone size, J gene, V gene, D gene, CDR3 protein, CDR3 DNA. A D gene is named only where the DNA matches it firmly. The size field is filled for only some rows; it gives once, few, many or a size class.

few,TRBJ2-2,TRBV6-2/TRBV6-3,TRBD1,CASSFAQGGFDTGELFF,TGTGCCAGCAGTTTCGCTCAAGGGGGCTTCGACACCGGGGAGCTGTTTTTT
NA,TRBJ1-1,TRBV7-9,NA,CASSLSGGPNTEAFF,TGTGCCAGCAGCTTATCGGGAGGACCGAACACTGAAGCTTTCTTT
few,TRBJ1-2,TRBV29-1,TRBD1,CSVPDRGLGYTF,TGCAGCGTTCCGGACAGGGGGCTCGGCTACACCTTC
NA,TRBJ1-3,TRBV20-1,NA,CSARDDSSGNTIYF,TGCAGTGCTAGAGATGACAGCTCTGGAAACACCATATATTTT
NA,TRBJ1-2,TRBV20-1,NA,CSASPLRVSKHGYTF,TGCAGTGCTAGCCCTCTCAGGGTATCGAAGCATGGCTACACCTTC
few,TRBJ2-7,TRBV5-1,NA,CASSLVVDSSEQYF,TGCGCCAGCAGCTTGGTGGTCGACAGCTCGGAGCAGTACTTC
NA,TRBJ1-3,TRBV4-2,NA,CASSQARGSGNTIYF,TGTGCCAGCAGCCAAGCCAGGGGCTCTGGAAACACCATATATTTT
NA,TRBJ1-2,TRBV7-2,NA,CASSLDTSYGYTF,TGTGCCAGCAGCTTAGACACTAGCTATGGCTACACCTTC
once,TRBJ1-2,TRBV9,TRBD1,CASSAGGSSYGYTF,TGTGCCAGCAGCGCAGGGGGTTCAAGCTATGGCTACACCTTC
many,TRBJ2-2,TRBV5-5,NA,CASSFYTGELFF,TGTGCCAGCAGCTTCTACACCGGGGAGCTGTTTTTT
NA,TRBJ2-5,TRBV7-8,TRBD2,CASSPRRGAVRETQYF,TGTGCCAGCAGCCCCCGGCGGGGGGCGGTGAGAGAGACCCAGTACTTC
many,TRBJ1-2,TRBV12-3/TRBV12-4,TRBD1,CASSRTGVDYGYTF,TGTGCCAGCAGTCGGACAGGGGTGGACTATGGCTACACCTTC
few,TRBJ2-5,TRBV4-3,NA,CASSQDNNLEGETQYF,TGCGCCAGCAGCCAAGACAACAACCTAGAGGGTGAGACCCAGTACTTC
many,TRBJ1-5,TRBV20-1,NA,CSARPRGGNQPQHF,TGCAGTGCTAGACCCAGAGGGGGGAATCAGCCCCAGCATTTT
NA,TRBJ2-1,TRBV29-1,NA,CSVAGEVEDEQFF,TGCAGCGTTGCAGGCGAAGTAGAAGATGAGCAGTTCTTC